The 10 T cell receptor beta chains reported below all come from one sample, sequenced in a study of cytomegalovirus exposure and HLA in healthy donors (dated by TCRdb to 2016 to 2017). The library was built by means of the immunoSEQ multiplex PCR assay. The multiplex PCR relied on a mix of 60 forward primers for TCR Vbeta segments and 13 reverse primers for TCR Jbeta segments. TCRdb took over this immuneACCESS table, retaining in-frame rearrangements with V and J assigned. Such tables are incomplete; in checked studies, under half of the missing clones stem from an unresolved V gene, and the remainder is unexplained. The sample table lists about 160,000 clones, less than 90% of them with a count of one. Clones ranked in the top ten supply 1.5% to 2% of the sample. The sample taken for sequencing was PBMCs. Receptor source: a man between 18 and 29 years old in good health and CMV-seronegative.

This sequence joins TRBV6-5 and TRBJ2-5, with 11 bases fitting TRBD2. J lost 2 bases, V lost 0 bases, and 2 bases had no gene match. Looked up from germline, CDR1 is MNHEY and CDR2 is SVGAGI. The CDR3 is made up of 16 amino acids. CDR3 DNA sequence: TGTGCCAGCAGTTACTCGAGGACTAGCGGGCAAGAGACCCAGTACTTC. Its protein product is CASSYSRTSGQETQYF.

The chain carries TRBV4-1 and TRBJ1-1; a possible D gene is TRBD1 (5 bases). Germline CDR1 MGHRA, CDR2 YSYEKL. The CDR3 covers 13 residues. V shed 1 base and J shed 10 bases, with 13 bases lying between them. CDR3 sequence (DNA): TGCGCCAGCAGCCAAGGAAATGGGGGGAGAGCTTTCTTT. Its translation: CASSQGNGGRAFF.

The V and J genes are TRBV10-3 and TRBJ2-1; 11 bases are a match to TRBD2. The ends lost 6 bases at V and 1 base at J; junction bases unmatched: 17. Germline V CDR1 and CDR2: ENHRY, SYGVKD. The CDR3 sequence is 20 residues long. The CDR3 region is CAISRGWLAGGLGSYNEQFF. The CDR3 DNA sequence: TGTGCCATCAGCCGAGGTTGGTTAGCGGGAGGGCTCGGGTCCTACAATGAGCAGTTCTTC.

This clone was recorded once. The junction departs from germline at one end; a sequencing error may be responsible. This chain connects TRBV10-3 to TRBJ1-1, with 7 bases lining up with TRBD1. The CDR3 has 13 residues. Per germline, CDR1 ENHRY and CDR2 SYGVKD. CDR3 residues: CAFRGGLNTEAFF. Written as DNA, the CDR3 is TGTGCCTTCAGGGGGGGTTTGAACACTGAAGCTTTCTTT.

V and J are TRBV7-3 and TRBJ2-1, with 8 bases lining up with TRBD2. The CDR3 totals 15 residues. The V and J ends lost 5 bases and 3 bases, in that order; junction bases with no gene match: 6. Per the germline V gene, CDR1 is SGHTA and CDR2 is FQGTGA. The CDR3 region is CASSQSGGSYNEQFF. In DNA form, the CDR3 reads TGTGCCAGCAGCCAGAGCGGGGGAAGCTACAATGAGCAGTTCTTC.

This sequence joins TRBV5-4 and TRBJ1-1, with 10 bases that match TRBD1. V was pared by 9 bases and J by 1 base, with 3 bases of the junction left unmatched. The CDR3 totals 13 residues. Germline CDR1 reads SGHNT; CDR2 reads YYREEE (reference sequence). This CDR3 is CATGQGSNTEAFF. The CDR3 DNA reads TGTGCCACGGGACAGGGGTCGAACACTGAAGCTTTCTTT.

This clone has a single count. V is TRBV18 and J is TRBJ2-5; TRBD1 aligns across 8 bases. CDR1 and CDR2 (germline): KGHSH, LQKENI. V shed 0 bases, J shed 5 bases, and the junction held 8 bases outside the gene matches. CDR3 size: 16 residues. Written as DNA, the CDR3 is TGTGCCAGCTCACCACCGCAATACAGGGGGTTCGAGACCCAGTACTTC. Translated: CASSPPQYRGFETQYF.

V is TRBV28 and J is TRBJ1-5, with 8 bases matching TRBD1. Germline CDR1 reads MDHEN; CDR2 reads SYDVKM. Germline trimming cut 7 bases from V and 6 bases from J; bases unmatched to any gene: 2. The CDR3 is made up of 12 amino acids. CDR3 coding DNA: TGTGCCAGCAAGGACAGGGTTCAGCCCCAGCATTTT. Translating it yields CASKDRVQPQHF.

The V gene is TRBV11-1, the J gene TRBJ2-7; TRBD1 agrees at 9 bases. Germline V lookup: CDR1 SGHAT, CDR2 FQDESV (reference sequence). V shed 5 bases, J shed 2 bases, and the junction held 4 bases outside the gene matches. The CDR3 contains 14 residues. CDR3 DNA: TGTGCCAGCAGCCCGGGACAGGGCCCCTACGAGCAGTACTTC. Amino acid sequence: CASSPGQGPYEQYF.

V and J are TRBV4-2 and TRBJ1-6; the D is unclear. The length of the CDR3 is 13 residues. Trimming shortened V by 0 bases and J by 15 bases, and 12 bases separated the two germline ends. The germline V gene has CDR1 LGHNA and CDR2 YNFKEQ. The CDR3 here is CASSQDREVRLHF. The CDR3 nucleotides read TGTGCCAGCAGCCAAGATCGGGAAGTTCGCCTCCACTTT.